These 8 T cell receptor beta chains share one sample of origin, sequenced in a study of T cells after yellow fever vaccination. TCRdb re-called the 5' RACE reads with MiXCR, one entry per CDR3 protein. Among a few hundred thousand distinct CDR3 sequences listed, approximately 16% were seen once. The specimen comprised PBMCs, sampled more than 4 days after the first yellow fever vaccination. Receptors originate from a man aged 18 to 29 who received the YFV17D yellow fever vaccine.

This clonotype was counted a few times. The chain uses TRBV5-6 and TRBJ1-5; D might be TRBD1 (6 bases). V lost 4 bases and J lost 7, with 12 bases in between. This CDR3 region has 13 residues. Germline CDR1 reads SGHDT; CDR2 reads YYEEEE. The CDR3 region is CASSAGGGQPQHF. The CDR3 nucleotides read TGTGCCAGCAGCGCGGGGGGCGGACAGCCCCAGCATTTT.

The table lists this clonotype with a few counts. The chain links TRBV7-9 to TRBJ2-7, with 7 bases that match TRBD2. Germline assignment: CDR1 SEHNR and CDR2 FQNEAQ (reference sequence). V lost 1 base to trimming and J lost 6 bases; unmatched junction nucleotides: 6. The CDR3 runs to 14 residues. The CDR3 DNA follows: TGTGCCAGCAGCTTAGATCCTAGCGGTCGCGAGCAGTACTTC. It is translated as CASSLDPSGREQYF.

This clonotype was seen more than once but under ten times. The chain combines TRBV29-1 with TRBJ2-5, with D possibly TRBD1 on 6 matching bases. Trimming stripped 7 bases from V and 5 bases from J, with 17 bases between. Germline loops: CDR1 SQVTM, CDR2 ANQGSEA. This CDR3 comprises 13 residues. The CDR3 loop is CSAVRGLGETQYF. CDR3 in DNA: TGCAGCGCGGTGAGGGGGTTGGGGGAGACCCAGTACTTC.

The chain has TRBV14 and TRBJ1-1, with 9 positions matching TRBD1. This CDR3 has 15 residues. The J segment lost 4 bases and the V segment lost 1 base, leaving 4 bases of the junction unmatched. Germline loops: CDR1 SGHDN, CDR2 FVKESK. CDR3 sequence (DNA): TGTGCCAGCAGCCAAGCATGGACAGGGGCCACTGAAGCTTTCTTT. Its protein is CASSQAWTGATEAFF. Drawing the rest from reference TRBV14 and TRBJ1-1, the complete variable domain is EAGVTQFPSHSVIEKGQTVTLRCDPISGHDNLYWYRRVMGKEIKFLLHFVKESKQDESGMPNNRFLAERTGGTYSTLKVQPAELEDSGVYFCASSQAWTGATEAFFGQGTRLTVV.

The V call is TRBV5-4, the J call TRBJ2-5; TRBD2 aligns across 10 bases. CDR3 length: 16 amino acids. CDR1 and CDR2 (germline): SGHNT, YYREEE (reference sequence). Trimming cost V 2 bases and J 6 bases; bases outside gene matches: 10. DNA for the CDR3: TGTGCCAGCAGCTTCCGAGCTAGCGGGGGCGCCCAGACCCAGTACTTC. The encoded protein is CASSFRASGGAQTQYF.

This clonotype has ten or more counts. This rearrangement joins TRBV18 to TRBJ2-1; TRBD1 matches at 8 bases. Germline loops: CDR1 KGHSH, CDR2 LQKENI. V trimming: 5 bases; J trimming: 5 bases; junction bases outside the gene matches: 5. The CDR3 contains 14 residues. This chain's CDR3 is CASSVRQGNNEQFF. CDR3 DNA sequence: TGTGCCAGCTCAGTGAGACAGGGGAACAATGAGCAGTTCTTC.

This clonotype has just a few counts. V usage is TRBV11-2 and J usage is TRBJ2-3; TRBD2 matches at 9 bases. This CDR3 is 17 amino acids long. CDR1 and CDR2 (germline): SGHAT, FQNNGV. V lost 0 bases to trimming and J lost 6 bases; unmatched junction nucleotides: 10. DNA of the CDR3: TGTGCCAGCAGCTTAGATCGGTCAGCGGGGGGTCGGGATACGCAGTATTTT. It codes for CASSLDRSAGGRDTQYF.

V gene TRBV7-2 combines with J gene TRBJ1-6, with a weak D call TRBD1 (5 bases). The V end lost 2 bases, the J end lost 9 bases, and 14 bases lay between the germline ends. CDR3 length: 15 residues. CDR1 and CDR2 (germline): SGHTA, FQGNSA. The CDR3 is CASSLWTNGASPLHF. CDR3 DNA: TGTGCCAGCAGCTTATGGACAAATGGGGCTTCACCCCTCCACTTT. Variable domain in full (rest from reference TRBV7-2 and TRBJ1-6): GAGVSQSPSNKVTEKGKDVELRCDPISGHTALYWYRQSLGQGLEFLIYFQGNSAPDKSGLPSDRFSAERTGGSVSTLTIQRTQQEDSAVYLCASSLWTNGASPLHFGNGTRLTVT.